The next 30 T cell receptor beta chains were all read from a single sample in a study of blood T cells in healthy people across ages (dated by TCRdb to between 2015 and 2017). The library came from 5' RACE. The listed sequencing device is Illumina HiSeq 2500. A second PCR of about 6 to 11 cycles was run with a J-beta primer mix and a sample-barcoded 5' primer. The public reads were reanalyzed by TCRdb: fastp trimming at Q25, MiXCR alignment, in-frame beta chains only. Rows are unified per CDR3 protein, each entry keeping the most common DNA and genes. This sample gives more than 550,000 distinct CDR3 sequences in total; about 20% of them show up just once. Of the sample, around 22% is held by the ten largest clones. Sequencing used blood. Receptor source: a man aged 65-85 years in good health.

V and J are TRBV4-1 and TRBJ2-7; TRBD2 might be the D (6 bases). The DNA end is more similar to TRBJ2-1, so the J call may be wrong. The CDR3 has 16 amino acids. CDR1 and CDR2 (germline): MGHRA, YSYEKL. In nucleotides, the CDR3 is TGCGCCAGCAGCCAAGAAGTCCCGGGAGCGGGTAATGAGCAGTTCTTC. Its protein product is CASSQEVPGAGNEQFF.

This clonotype came up a few times. The chain combines TRBV20-1 with TRBJ2-2, with TRBD1 identical over 8 bases. The V and J ends lost 3 bases and 5 bases, in that order; junction bases with no gene match: 5. This CDR3 is 14 amino acids long. From germline, CDR1 is DFQATT and CDR2 SNEGSKA (reference sequence). CDR3 nucleotides: TGCAGTGCTAGCCAGGGGGCGGAAACCGGGGAGCTGTTTTTT. It translates to CSASQGAETGELFF.

This clonotype showed up just a few times. The chain links TRBV11-2 to TRBJ2-7, with D possibly TRBD1 on 5 matching bases. Trimming cost V 5 bases and J 3 bases, with 11 bases left between them. This CDR3 contains 13 residues. The germline V gene encodes CDR1 SGHAT and CDR2 FQNNGV. CDR3 residues: CASSHGQSYEQYF. CDR3 sequence (DNA): TGTGCCAGCAGCCACGGACAAAGCTACGAGCAGTACTTC.

The gene calls are TRBV12-3 or TRBV12-4 and TRBJ2-1; the match to TRBD2 covers 12 bases. The V segment lost 3 bases and the J segment 5 bases; nucleotides outside the gene matches: 8. This CDR3 is built from 17 residues. This CDR3 is CASSFGSSGRVNNEQFF. The CDR3 region has the DNA TGTGCCAGCAGTTTTGGTTCTAGCGGGAGGGTTAACAATGAGCAGTTCTTC.

This rearrangement joins TRBV5-6 to TRBJ1-2; possible D gene TRBD1, 5 bases. CDR1 is SGHDT, CDR2 YYEEEE, per germline. Trimming stripped 4 bases from V and 1 base from J, with 14 bases between. The length of the CDR3 is 15 residues. The CDR3 DNA reads TGTGCCAGCAGCCGGTCGACAGATTTTAACTATGGCTACACCTTC. It specifies CASSRSTDFNYGYTF.

As regards this clonotype: Germline and junction disagree at one end, which may indicate a read error. The chain recombines TRBV28 with TRBJ2-2; 10 bases fit TRBD2. The germline gives CDR1 MDHEN, CDR2 SYDVKM. CDR3 size: 18 residues. CDR3 nucleotide sequence: TGTGCCAGCAGTTTCCCTCTAGCGGGGGCCATGAACACCGGGGAGTTGTTTTTT. Translated, it gives CASSFPLAGAMNTGELFF. Together with reference TRBV28 and TRBJ2-2, the CDR3 gives the full variable domain: DVKVTQSSRYLVKRTGEKVFLECVQDMDHENMFWYRQDPGLGLRLIYFSYDVKMKEKGDIPEGYSVSREKKERFSLILESASTNQTSMYLCASSFPLAGAMNTGELFFGEGSRLTVL.

The genes are TRBV7-8 and TRBJ1-2; the match to TRBD1 covers 7 bases. The J segment lost 0 bases and the V segment lost 5 bases, leaving 18 bases of the junction unmatched. The germline gives CDR1 SGHVS, CDR2 FQNEAQ. This CDR3 has 19 residues. In nucleotides, the CDR3 is TGTGCCAGCAGCCCCCTCAAACCGGGACAGAAACCGACTAACTATGGCTACACCTTC. It is translated as CASSPLKPGQKPTNYGYTF.

The rearrangement uses TRBV6-5 and TRBJ2-3, with no clear D. The CDR3 runs to 13 residues. Between the trimmed V and J ends, which lost 9 bases and 2 bases, there was a span of 12 bases. Germline V gives CDR1 MNHEY, CDR2 SVGAGI. Here the CDR3 DNA reads TGTGCCAGTCTTAATGGGAACACAGATACGCAGTATTTT. Translating it yields CASLNGNTDTQYF.

This clonotype was counted only a few times. The gene calls are TRBV24-1 and TRBJ2-2; D not certain. Trimming shortened V by 1 base and J by 4 bases, and 3 bases separated the two germline ends. The CDR3 has 13 residues. CDR1 and CDR2 (germline): KGHDR, SFDVKD. The CDR3 loop reads CATSDFATGELFF. The CDR3 bases are TGTGCCACCAGTGATTTCGCCACCGGGGAGCTGTTTTTT.

The genes are TRBV5-1 and TRBJ1-5, with D maybe TRBD1 (6 bases). This CDR3 is 15 amino acids long. With 0 bases removed from V and 6 bases from J, the gap between germline ends came to 13 bases. Germline CDR1 and CDR2: SGHRS and YFSETQ. For the CDR3, the DNA is TGCGCCAGCAGCTTGGCTGCAGGGGAAGGTCAGCCCCAGCATTTT. The encoded protein is CASSLAAGEGQPQHF. Based on the CDR3 plus reference TRBV5-1 and TRBJ1-5, the full variable domain is KAGVTQTPRYLIKTRGQQVTLSCSPISGHRSVSWYQQTPGQGLQFLFEYFSETQRNKGNFPGRFSGRQFSNSRSEMNVSTLELGDSALYLCASSLAAGEGQPQHFGDGTRLSIL.

J is TRBJ2-1 and V is TRBV20-1, with D perhaps matching TRBD2 (6 bases). The J call is uncertain, as TRBJ2-7 better fits the DNA end. The CDR3 runs 13 residues. Germline V CDR1 and CDR2: DFQATT, SNEGSKA (reference sequence). The CDR3 here is CSARGRPSYEQYF. The DNA of the CDR3 is TGCAGTGCTAGGGGGAGGCCTTCCTACGAGCAGTACTTC.

This clonotype turned up a few times. This chain connects TRBV7-8 to TRBJ2-5; possibly TRBD2 for D (5 bases). This CDR3 region has 14 residues. CDR1 SGHVS and CDR2 FQNEAQ come from the germline V gene. Trimming shortened V by 5 bases and J by 3 bases, and 13 bases separated the two germline ends. The CDR3 coding sequence is TGTGCCAGCAGCCCACCCGGACTTAAAGAGACCCAGTACTTC. Its translation is CASSPPGLKETQYF.

J is TRBJ2-5 and V is TRBV5-1; unclear D gene. There are 14 residues in the CDR3. CDR1 and CDR2 from the germline V gene are SGHRS and YFSETQ. The ends were cut back, 0 bases at V and 2 bases at J, with 8 bases in the middle. The CDR3 DNA is TGCGCCAGCAGCTTGGAGCCTCGGCAAGAGACCCAGTACTTC. This gives the protein CASSLEPRQETQYF.

This clonotype was found a few times. V is TRBV3-1 and J is TRBJ2-3; weak D call: TRBD2 (6 bases). The CDR3 totals 16 residues. Trimming stripped 2 bases from V and 2 bases from J, with 14 bases between. Germline CDR1 reads LGHDT; CDR2 reads YNNKEL (reference sequence). CDR3 DNA: TGTGCCAGCAGCCAACCCGGGGTAGCGGACACAGATACGCAGTATTTT. It codes for CASSQPGVADTDTQYF.

The genes are TRBV28 and TRBJ2-5, with TRBD2 matching over 7 bases. Germline CDR1 MDHEN, CDR2 SYDVKM. Losses at the gene ends were 7 bases for V and 3 bases for J; bases not matched to a gene: 8. This CDR3 contains 14 residues. The CDR3 DNA reads as TGTGCCAGCACCCCTGGACGGGAGGAAGAGACCCAGTACTTC. As protein: CASTPGREEETQYF.

This clonotype was seen a few times. The rearrangement uses TRBV20-1 and TRBJ1-6; 8 bases map to TRBD1. Germline trimming cut 6 bases from V and 8 bases from J; bases unmatched to any gene: 6. Per germline, CDR1 DFQATT and CDR2 SNEGSKA (reference sequence). The CDR3 spans 13 residues. In DNA, the CDR3 is TGCAGTGCCACGACAGGGGTCTATTCACCCCTCCACTTT. It yields the protein CSATTGVYSPLHF.

Points on this clonotype: No conserved phenylalanine or tryptophan ends this CDR3, so it is likely a read error. CDR3 amino acids: CASSERDGQEQFL. The CDR3 coding sequence is TGTGCCAGCAGTGAAAGGGATGGCCAGGAGCAGTTCCTC. The chain links TRBV2 to TRBJ2-5; the D is unclear. TRBJ2-1 explains the end of the DNA better; the J call may be wrong. The germline V gene has CDR1 SNHLY and CDR2 FYNNEI. The CDR3 contains 13 residues.

The chain uses TRBV29-1 and TRBJ2-5; D tentatively reads TRBD1 or TRBD2 (5 bases each). The V gene lost 5 bases and the J gene lost 4 bases, with 17 bases spanning the gap. Looked up from germline, CDR1 is SQVTM and CDR2 is ANQGSEA. The CDR3 is 14 residues long. Here the CDR3 reads CSVLRQRGGETQYF. As DNA, the CDR3 is TGCAGCGTTCTACGACAGCGAGGAGGAGAGACCCAGTACTTC.

The chain has TRBV7-7 and TRBJ2-1; 14 bases agree with TRBD2. The CDR3 contains 18 residues. V lost 5 bases, J lost 0 bases, and 6 bases stayed unmatched. Germline CDR1 is SSHAT and CDR2 is FNYEAQ (reference sequence). CDR3 amino acids: CASSPGTSGGSSYNEQFF. The DNA of the CDR3 is TGTGCCAGCAGCCCGGGGACTAGCGGGGGCAGCTCCTACAATGAGCAGTTCTTC. Using reference TRBV7-7 and TRBJ2-1 for the parts outside the CDR3, the full variable domain is GAGVSQSPRYKVTKRGQDVTLRCDPISSHATLYWYQQALGQGPEFLTYFNYEAQPDKSGLPSDRFSAERPEGSISTLTIQRTEQRDSAMYRCASSPGTSGGSSYNEQFFGPGTRLTVL.

The chain carries TRBV28 and TRBJ2-5; 9 positions agree with TRBD2. The DNA end is a closer match to TRBJ2-1, so the J assignment may be wrong. This CDR3 contains 15 residues. Per the germline V gene, CDR1 is MDHEN and CDR2 is SYDVKM. DNA for the CDR3: TGTGCCAGCAGTTTCGTATCTAGCGGGGACAATGAGCAGTTCTTC. Its protein is CASSFVSSGDNEQFF.

The genes are TRBV6-1 and TRBJ1-3; no definite D call. Looked up from germline, CDR1 is MNHNS and CDR2 is SASEGT. V lost 3 bases, J lost 0 bases, and 6 bases lay in between. The CDR3 is 14 residues long. The CDR3 spells CASSDRISGNTIYF. The DNA for the CDR3 is TGTGCCAGCAGTGACAGAATCTCTGGAAACACCATATATTTT.

This clonotype was counted only a few times. The chain joins TRBV29-1 to TRBJ1-2; no firm D call. Germline V lookup: CDR1 SQVTM, CDR2 ANQGSEA. The V and J ends lost 7 bases and 6 bases respectively, with 9 bases between them. This CDR3 comprises 10 residues. CDR3 nucleotide sequence: TGCAGCGCTAGCCCGAATGGCTACACCTTC. Translated: CSASPNGYTF.

This clonotype appeared a few times. The chain recombines TRBV12-3 or TRBV12-4 with TRBJ2-1; the match to TRBD2 covers 8 bases. The CDR3 runs 14 residues. J lost 6 bases, V lost 6 bases, and 7 bases had no gene match. The CDR3 DNA sequence: TGTGCCAGCAGGCGGATAGCGGGACTCAATGAGCAGTTCTTC. It specifies CASRRIAGLNEQFF.

This clonotype was recorded a few times. The gene calls are TRBV30 and TRBJ2-4; possibly TRBD2 for D (6 bases). Trimming took off 1 base at V and 5 bases at J, with 9 bases between the two ends. The CDR3 totals 13 residues. Germline V gene data show CDR1 as GTSNPN and CDR2 as SVGIG (reference sequence). CDR3 region: CAWSGRLENIQYF. CDR3 sequence (DNA): TGTGCCTGGAGTGGGCGACTAGAAAACATTCAGTACTTC. The full variable domain, rest sourced from reference TRBV30 and TRBJ2-4, is SQTIHQWPATLVQPVGSPLSLECTVEGTSNPNLYWYRQAAGRGLQLLFYSVGIGQISSEVPQNLSASRPQDRQFILSSKKLLLSDSGFYLCAWSGRLENIQYFGAGTRLSVL.

This clonotype appeared many times. J is TRBJ2-2 and V is TRBV20-1, with D perhaps TRBD1 (6 bases). In germline, CDR1 is DFQATT, CDR2 SNEGSKA (reference sequence). Trimming shortened V by 5 bases and J by 1 base, and 11 bases separated the two germline ends. The CDR3 is 14 amino acids. The CDR3 coding sequence is TGCAGTGCTTTGACAGGTGTGAACACCGGGGAGCTGTTTTTT. Residues: CSALTGVNTGELFF.

This clonotype was counted between two and nine times. This sequence joins TRBV30 and TRBJ1-3; D remains ambiguous. The CDR3 is 12 residues long. Trimming stripped 5 bases from V and 0 bases from J, with 5 bases between. Germline CDR1 GTSNPN, CDR2 SVGIG (reference sequence). The CDR3 region is CAWFVSGNTIYF. CDR3 coding DNA: TGTGCCTGGTTCGTCTCTGGAAACACCATATATTTT. The entire variable domain, with the rest obtained from reference TRBV30 and TRBJ1-3, is as follows: SQTIHQWPATLVQPVGSPLSLECTVEGTSNPNLYWYRQAAGRGLQLLFYSVGIGQISSEVPQNLSASRPQDRQFILSSKKLLLSDSGFYLCAWFVSGNTIYFGEGSWLTVV.

This clonotype was seen just once. The chain combines TRBV7-8 with TRBJ2-1; maybe TRBD2 (5 bases). Germline V lookup: CDR1 SGHVS, CDR2 FQNEAQ. V lost 5 bases and J lost 7, with 18 bases in between. There are 15 residues in the CDR3. The CDR3 coding sequence is TGTGCCAGCAGCCCAGAGGGTTTGGTAGCGAATGAGCAGTTCTTC. As protein: CASSPEGLVANEQFF. The full variable domain, rest sourced from reference TRBV7-8 and TRBJ2-1, is GAGVSQSPRYKVAKRGQDVALRCDPISGHVSLFWYQQALGQGPEFLTYFQNEAQLDKSGLPSDRFFAERPEGSVSTLKIQRTQQEDSAVYLCASSPEGLVANEQFFGPGTRLTVL.

This clonotype was detected a few times. The V call is TRBV19, the J call TRBJ2-1; 7 nucleotides align to TRBD2. The CDR3 sequence is 15 residues long. After removal of 3 bases from V and 2 bases from J, the junction contained 4 bases not matched to a gene. Germline CDR1 and CDR2: LNHDA and SQIVND (reference sequence). The CDR3 DNA sequence: TGTGCCAGTAGTATGCGGGGGATTACCTACAATGAGCAGTTCTTC. Amino acid sequence: CASSMRGITYNEQFF. The variable domain in full, completed from reference TRBV19 and TRBJ2-1, reads DGGITQSPKYLFRKEGQNVTLSCEQNLNHDAMYWYRQDPGQGLRLIYYSQIVNDFQKGDIAEGYSVSREKKESFPLTVTSAQKNPTAFYLCASSMRGITYNEQFFGPGTRLTVL.

This clonotype was counted a few times. One end of the junction fails to match germline, which may point to a read error. V usage is TRBV6-2 or TRBV6-3 and J usage is TRBJ2-4, with a possible D match to TRBD1 (5 bases). Germline values: CDR1 MNHEY, CDR2 SVGEGT. The CDR3 consists of 13 residues. The DNA for the CDR3 is TGTGCCAGCCGACAGAATGGCAAAAACATTCTGTACTTC. Translation: CASRQNGKNILYF.

This clonotype has ten or more counts. V is TRBV12-3 or TRBV12-4 and J is TRBJ1-1; possible D gene TRBD1, 5 bases. This CDR3 comprises 13 residues. Trimming removed 3 bases from V and 3 bases from J, with 8 bases in between. CDR3 nucleotides: TGTGCCAGCAGTTTTGGGACTGACACTGAAGCTTTCTTT. This codes for CASSFGTDTEAFF.